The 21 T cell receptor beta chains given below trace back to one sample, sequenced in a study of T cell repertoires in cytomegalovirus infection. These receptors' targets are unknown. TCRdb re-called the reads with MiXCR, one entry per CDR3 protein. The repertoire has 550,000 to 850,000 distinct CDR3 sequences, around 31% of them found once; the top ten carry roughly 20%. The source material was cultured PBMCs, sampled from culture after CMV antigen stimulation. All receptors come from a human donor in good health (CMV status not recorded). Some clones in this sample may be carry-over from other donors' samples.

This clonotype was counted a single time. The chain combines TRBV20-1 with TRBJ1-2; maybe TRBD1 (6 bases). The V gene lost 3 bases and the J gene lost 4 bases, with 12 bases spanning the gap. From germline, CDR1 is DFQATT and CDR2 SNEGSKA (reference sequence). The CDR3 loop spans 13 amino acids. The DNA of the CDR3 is TGCAGTGCTAGCCCGACAGGTGGCTATGGCTACACCTTC. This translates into CSASPTGGYGYTF.

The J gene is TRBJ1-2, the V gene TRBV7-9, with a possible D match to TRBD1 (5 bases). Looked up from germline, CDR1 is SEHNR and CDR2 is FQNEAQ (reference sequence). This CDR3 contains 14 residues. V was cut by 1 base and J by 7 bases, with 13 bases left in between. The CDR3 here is CASSLGGTRGGYTF. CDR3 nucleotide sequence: TGTGCCAGCAGCTTAGGAGGGACGAGGGGTGGCTACACCTTC.

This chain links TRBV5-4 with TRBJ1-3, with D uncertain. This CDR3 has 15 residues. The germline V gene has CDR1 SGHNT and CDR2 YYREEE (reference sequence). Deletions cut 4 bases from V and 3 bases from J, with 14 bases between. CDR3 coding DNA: TGTGCCAGCAGCGTCAGCCCTTCGGGTGGAAACACCATATATTTT. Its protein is CASSVSPSGGNTIYF. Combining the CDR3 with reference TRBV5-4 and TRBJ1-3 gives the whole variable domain ETGVTQSPTHLIKTRGQQVTLRCSSQSGHNTVSWYQQALGQGPQFIFQYYREEENGRGNFPPRFSGLQFPNYSSELNVNALELDDSALYLCASSVSPSGGNTIYFGEGSWLTVV.

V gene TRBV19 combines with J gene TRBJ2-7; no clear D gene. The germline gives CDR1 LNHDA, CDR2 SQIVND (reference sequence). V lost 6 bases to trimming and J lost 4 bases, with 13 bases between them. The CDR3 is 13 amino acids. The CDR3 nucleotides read TGTGCCAGTAGCAAAAATTTGGGGTACGAGCAGTACTTC. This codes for CASSKNLGYEQYF.

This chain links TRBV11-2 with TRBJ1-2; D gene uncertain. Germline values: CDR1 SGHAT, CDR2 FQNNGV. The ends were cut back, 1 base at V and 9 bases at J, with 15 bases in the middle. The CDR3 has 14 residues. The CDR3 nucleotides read TGTGCCAGCAGCTTAGCGTCGGGGAAAGGGAGCTACACCTTC. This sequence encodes CASSLASGKGSYTF.

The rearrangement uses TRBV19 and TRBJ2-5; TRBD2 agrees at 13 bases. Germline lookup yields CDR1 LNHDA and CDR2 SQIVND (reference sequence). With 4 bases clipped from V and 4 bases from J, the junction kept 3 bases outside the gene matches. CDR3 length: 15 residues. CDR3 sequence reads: CASSRTSGSGETQYF. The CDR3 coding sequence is TGTGCCAGTAGTAGGACTAGCGGGAGCGGAGAGACCCAGTACTTC. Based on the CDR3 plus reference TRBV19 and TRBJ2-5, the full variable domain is DGGITQSPKYLFRKEGQNVTLSCEQNLNHDAMYWYRQDPGQGLRLIYYSQIVNDFQKGDIAEGYSVSREKKESFPLTVTSAQKNPTAFYLCASSRTSGSGETQYFGPGTRLLVL.

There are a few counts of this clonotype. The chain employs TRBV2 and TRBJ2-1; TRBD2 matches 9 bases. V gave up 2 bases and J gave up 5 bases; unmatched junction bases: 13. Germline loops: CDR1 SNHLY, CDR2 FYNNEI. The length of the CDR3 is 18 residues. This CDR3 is CASSERAGGAFLDNEQFF. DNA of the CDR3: TGTGCCAGCAGTGAACGGGCGGGGGGGGCCTTTCTGGACAATGAGCAGTTCTTC.

The CDR3 DNA reads as TGTGCCAGCAGCACACAGAGCAACAGGGGGAACTATGGCTACACCTTC. Residues: CASSTQSNRGNYGYTF. The chain combines TRBV7-9 with TRBJ1-2; 8 positions agree with TRBD1. Germline V gene data show CDR1 as SEHNR and CDR2 as FQNEAQ (reference sequence). V trimming: 5 bases; J trimming: 2 bases; junction bases outside the gene matches: 10. The CDR3 length is 16 residues.

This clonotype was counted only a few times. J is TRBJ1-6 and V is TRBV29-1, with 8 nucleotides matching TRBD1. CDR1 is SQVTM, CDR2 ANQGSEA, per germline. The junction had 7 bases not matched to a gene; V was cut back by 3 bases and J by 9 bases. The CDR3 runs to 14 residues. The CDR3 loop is CSVDPGGRVSPLHF. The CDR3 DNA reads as TGCAGCGTTGACCCAGGGGGCAGGGTTTCACCCCTCCACTTT.

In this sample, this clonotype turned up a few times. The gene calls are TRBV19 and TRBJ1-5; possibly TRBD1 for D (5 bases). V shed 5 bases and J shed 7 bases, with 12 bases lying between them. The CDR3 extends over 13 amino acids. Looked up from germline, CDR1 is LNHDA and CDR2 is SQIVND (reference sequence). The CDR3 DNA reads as TGTGCCAGTAGTGCAGGGCTTGGACAGCCCCAGCATTTT. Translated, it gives CASSAGLGQPQHF.

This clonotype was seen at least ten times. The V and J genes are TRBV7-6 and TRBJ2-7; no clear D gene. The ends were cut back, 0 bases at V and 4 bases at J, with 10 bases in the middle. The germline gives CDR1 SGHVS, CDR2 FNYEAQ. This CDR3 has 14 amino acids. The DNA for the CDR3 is TGTGCCAGCAGCTTAGCTGAGACCCAATACGAGCAGTACTTC. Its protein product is CASSLAETQYEQYF. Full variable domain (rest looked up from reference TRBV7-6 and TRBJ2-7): GAGVSQSPRYKVTKRGQDVALRCDPISGHVSLYWYRQALGQGPEFLTYFNYEAQQDKSGLPNDRFSAERPEGSISTLTIQRTEQRDSAMYRCASSLAETQYEQYFGPGTRLTVT.

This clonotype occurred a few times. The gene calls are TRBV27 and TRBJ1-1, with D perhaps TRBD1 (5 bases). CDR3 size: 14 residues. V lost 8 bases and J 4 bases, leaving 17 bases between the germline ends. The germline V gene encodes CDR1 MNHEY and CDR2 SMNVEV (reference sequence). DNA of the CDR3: TGTGCCAGCTCTATCACAGGTACGGGCACTGAAGCTTTCTTT. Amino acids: CASSITGTGTEAFF.

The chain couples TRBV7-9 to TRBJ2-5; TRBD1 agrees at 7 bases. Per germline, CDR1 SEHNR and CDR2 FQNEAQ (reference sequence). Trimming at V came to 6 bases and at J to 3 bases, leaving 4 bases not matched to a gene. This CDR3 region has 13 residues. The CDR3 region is CASRAGTEETQYF. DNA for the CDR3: TGTGCCAGCAGAGCAGGGACAGAAGAGACCCAGTACTTC.

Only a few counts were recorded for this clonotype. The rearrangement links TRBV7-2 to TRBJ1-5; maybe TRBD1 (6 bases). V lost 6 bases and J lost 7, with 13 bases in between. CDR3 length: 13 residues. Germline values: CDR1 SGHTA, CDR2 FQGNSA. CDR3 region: CASSPGVMQPQHF. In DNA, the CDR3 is TGTGCCAGCAGTCCAGGGGTTATGCAGCCCCAGCATTTT.

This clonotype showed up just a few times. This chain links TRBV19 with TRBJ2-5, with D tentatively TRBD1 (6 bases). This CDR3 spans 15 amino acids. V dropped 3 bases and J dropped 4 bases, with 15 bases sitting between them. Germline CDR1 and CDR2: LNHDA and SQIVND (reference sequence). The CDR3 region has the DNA TGTGCCAGTAGTATTGGGGGCGCAGGGATAGAGACCCAGTACTTC. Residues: CASSIGGAGIETQYF.

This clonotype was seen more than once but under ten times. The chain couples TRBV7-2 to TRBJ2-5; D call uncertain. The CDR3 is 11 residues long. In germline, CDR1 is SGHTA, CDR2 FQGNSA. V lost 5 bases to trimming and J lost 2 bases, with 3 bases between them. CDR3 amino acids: CASSKQETQYF. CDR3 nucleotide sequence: TGTGCCAGCAGCAAGCAAGAGACCCAGTACTTC.

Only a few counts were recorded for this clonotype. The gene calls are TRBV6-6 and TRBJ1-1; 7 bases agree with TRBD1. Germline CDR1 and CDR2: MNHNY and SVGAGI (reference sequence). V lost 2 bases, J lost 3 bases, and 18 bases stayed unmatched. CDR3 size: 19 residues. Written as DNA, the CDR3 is TGTGCCAGCAGTTACCACTCGCCCTCCGATCAGGGGGGGGACACTGAAGCTTTCTTT. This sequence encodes CASSYHSPSDQGGDTEAFF.

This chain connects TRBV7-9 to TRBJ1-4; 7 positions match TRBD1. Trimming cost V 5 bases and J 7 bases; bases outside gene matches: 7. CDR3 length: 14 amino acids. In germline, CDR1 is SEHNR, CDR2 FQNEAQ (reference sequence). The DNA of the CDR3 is TGTGCCAGCAGCCATCCCACAGGGGTTGAAAAACTGTTTTTT. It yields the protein CASSHPTGVEKLFF.

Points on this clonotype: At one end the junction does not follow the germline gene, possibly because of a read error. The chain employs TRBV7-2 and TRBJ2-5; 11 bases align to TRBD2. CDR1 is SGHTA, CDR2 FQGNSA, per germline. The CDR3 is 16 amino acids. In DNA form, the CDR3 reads TGTGCCAGCAGCTTGAGGGAGACTAGCGGGGAGAAGACCCGGTACTTC. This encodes CASSLRETSGEKTRYF.

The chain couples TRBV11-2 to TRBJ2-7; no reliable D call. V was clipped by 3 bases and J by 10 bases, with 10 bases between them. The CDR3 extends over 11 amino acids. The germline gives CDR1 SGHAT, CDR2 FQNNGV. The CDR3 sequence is CASSFASVQYF. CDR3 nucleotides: TGTGCCAGCAGCTTCGCGTCGGTACAGTACTTC.

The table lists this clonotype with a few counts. The chain's CDR3 is CASSLPYQGPTDTQYF. The CDR3 DNA is TGTGCCAGCAGCTTGCCTTATCAGGGACCGACAGATACGCAGTATTTT. The rearrangement joins TRBV5-5 to TRBJ2-3; D is perhaps TRBD1 or TRBD2 (5 bases each). The CDR3 consists of 16 residues. Trimming stripped 1 base from V and 3 bases from J, with 15 bases between. Germline V gene data show CDR1 as SGHKS and CDR2 as YYEKEE (reference sequence).